Presented here are 23 T cell receptor beta chains from one specimen sequenced in a study of identical twins. TCRdb recomputed calls from the 5' RACE reads with MiXCR, one row per CDR3 protein. The table shows a few hundred thousand distinct CDR3 sequences, with 9.5% to 15% occurring only once. This same sample was also taken into another study, of yellow fever vaccine responses in identical twins.

Source material: memory (CD45RO+) T cells sorted from blood. The source of these receptors is a young woman in good health.

This clonotype was detected only a few times. V is TRBV10-3 and J is TRBJ2-1, with 11 bases lining up with TRBD2. This CDR3 has 21 residues. Germline assignment: CDR1 ENHRY and CDR2 SYGVKD. V dropped 1 base and J dropped 2; count of bases not matched to a gene: 16. The chain's CDR3 is CAISEFWVLAGATKPYNEQFF. Here the CDR3 DNA reads TGTGCCATCAGTGAGTTTTGGGTACTAGCGGGAGCTACGAAGCCCTACAATGAGCAGTTCTTC.

This clonotype was observed a few times. The gene calls are TRBV6-5 and TRBJ2-7; D is possibly TRBD1 (6 bases). The ends were cut back, 0 bases at V and 7 bases at J, with 16 bases in the middle. The germline V gene encodes CDR1 MNHEY and CDR2 SVGAGI. The CDR3 loop spans 15 amino acids. The CDR3 is CASSYSGIGGSEQYF. Written as DNA, the CDR3 is TGTGCCAGCAGTTACTCGGGTATAGGGGGAAGTGAGCAGTACTTC.

The chain joins TRBV9 to TRBJ2-5; unclear D gene. The ends were cut back, 1 base at V and 1 base at J, with 5 bases in the middle. The CDR3 length is 13 residues. Germline V gene data show CDR1 as SGDLS and CDR2 as YYNGEE. The CDR3 DNA reads TGTGCCAGCAGCGTATCCCCCCAAGAGACCCAGTACTTC. As protein: CASSVSPQETQYF. The full variable domain, in which reference TRBV9 and TRBJ2-5 provide the parts outside the CDR3, is DSGVTQTPKHLITATGQRVTLRCSPRSGDLSVYWYQQSLDQGLQFLIQYYNGEERAKGNILERFSAQQFPDLHSELNLSSLELGDSALYFCASSVSPQETQYFGPGTRLLVL.

The table lists this clonotype with a few counts. V is TRBV4-1 and J is TRBJ2-5; D is possibly TRBD1 or TRBD2 (5 bases each). V lost 1 base and J 4 bases, leaving 10 bases between the germline ends. This CDR3 comprises 14 residues. Germline CDR1 MGHRA, CDR2 YSYEKL. CDR3 amino acids: CASSQGDGTETQYF. CDR3 bases: TGCGCCAGCAGCCAAGGGGACGGGACAGAGACCCAGTACTTC.

This clonotype was observed at least ten times. V usage is TRBV28 and J usage is TRBJ2-2; a weak D match, TRBD1 (5 bases). Trimming took off 3 bases at V and 4 bases at J, with 6 bases between the two ends. Germline V gene data show CDR1 as MDHEN and CDR2 as SYDVKM. This CDR3 has 13 amino acids. The CDR3, as DNA: TGTGCCAGCAGTTTCAGGGTCACCGGGGAGCTGTTTTTT. Translated, it gives CASSFRVTGELFF.

This sequence joins TRBV30 and TRBJ2-4, with D perhaps being TRBD1 or TRBD2 (5 bases each). From germline, CDR1 is GTSNPN and CDR2 SVGIG (reference sequence). This CDR3 region has 12 residues. With 0 bases removed from V and 12 bases from J, the gap between germline ends came to 12 bases. In DNA form, the CDR3 reads TGTGCCTGGAGTGTAGAGGGGCGTCGTCAGTACTTC. Translation: CAWSVEGRRQYF.

This clonotype was picked up a small number of times. V and J are TRBV11-3 and TRBJ2-1; D is possibly TRBD2 (5 bases). The V end lost 1 base, the J end lost 2 bases, and 12 bases lay between the germline ends. This CDR3 is built from 16 residues. Germline assignment: CDR1 SGHNT and CDR2 YENEEA. The CDR3 reads CASSLGAGKAYNEQFF. CDR3 DNA sequence: TGTGCCAGCAGCTTAGGTGCCGGGAAGGCCTACAATGAGCAGTTCTTC.

In this sample, this clonotype turned up a few times. The chain employs TRBV5-1 and TRBJ2-5; D perhaps matches TRBD1 (5 bases). CDR1 SGHRS and CDR2 YFSETQ come from the germline V gene. V was pared by 0 bases and J by 5 bases, with 14 bases between. This CDR3 region has 15 residues. CDR3 sequence (DNA): TGCGCCAGCAGCTTGGAGGGCAGGGCCCGGGAGACCCAGTACTTC. It specifies CASSLEGRARETQYF.

This clonotype was picked up many times. The chain has TRBV20-1 and TRBJ2-4, with a possible D match to TRBD2 (5 bases). CDR3 length: 14 residues. Germline loops: CDR1 DFQATT, CDR2 SNEGSKA (reference sequence). The V end was cut by 3 bases, the J end by 4 bases, with 13 bases between. CDR3 sequence reads: CSARSRDPKNIQYF. In DNA, the CDR3 is TGCAGTGCTAGGAGCCGGGATCCGAAAAACATTCAGTACTTC.

V and J are TRBV20-1 and TRBJ2-3; TRBD2 matches 12 bases. The germline CDR1 and CDR2 sequences are DFQATT and SNEGSKA (reference sequence). The V segment lost 2 bases and the J segment 0 bases; nucleotides outside the gene matches: 9. This CDR3 has 18 amino acids. The CDR3 nucleotides are TGCAGTGCTAGACCTCGGACTAGCGGGATCCATAGCACAGATACGCAGTATTTT. This encodes CSARPRTSGIHSTDTQYF.

This clonotype has more than one count but fewer than ten. The V and J genes are TRBV24-1 and TRBJ1-5; no clear D. CDR3 length: 14 residues. Germline V lookup: CDR1 KGHDR, CDR2 SFDVKD. Trimming removed 5 bases from V and 3 bases from J, with 10 bases in between. The CDR3 protein is CATSVAANNQPQHF. The CDR3 coding sequence is TGTGCCACCAGTGTCGCAGCGAACAATCAGCCCCAGCATTTT.

This clonotype came up many times. The chain uses TRBV20-1 and TRBJ2-7; TRBD1 matches 8 bases. V lost 8 bases to trimming and J lost 3 bases; unmatched junction nucleotides: 9. This CDR3 has 13 amino acids. Germline CDR1 reads DFQATT; CDR2 reads SNEGSKA (reference sequence). The CDR3 DNA is TGCAGTCACATAAGGACAGGGAACTACGAGCAGTACTTC. It translates to CSHIRTGNYEQYF.

The chain couples TRBV6-2 or TRBV6-3 to TRBJ2-2; 8 nucleotides match TRBD2. The CDR3 has 19 amino acids. CDR1 and CDR2 (germline): MNHEY, SVGEGT. The J segment lost 1 base and the V segment lost 5 bases, leaving 15 bases of the junction unmatched. CDR3: CASSPPRGKRGWNTGELFF. The DNA for the CDR3 is TGTGCCAGCAGTCCACCCCGAGGGAAGCGGGGGTGGAACACCGGGGAGCTGTTTTTT.

The chain employs TRBV5-4 and TRBJ2-1; 7 nucleotides match TRBD1. Germline CDR1 reads SGHNT; CDR2 reads YYREEE (reference sequence). This CDR3 has 19 amino acids. The J segment lost 2 bases and the V segment lost 3 bases, leaving 17 bases of the junction unmatched. CDR3 DNA sequence: TGTGCCAGCAGCTCACCCCAGGGGGAGAGGGCCGGGGCCTACAATGAGCAGTTCTTC. Translation gives CASSSPQGERAGAYNEQFF.

J is TRBJ2-7 and V is TRBV6-2 or TRBV6-3, with 9 bases that match TRBD1. CDR1 is MNHEY, CDR2 SVGEGT, per germline. After removal of 7 bases from V and 3 bases from J, the junction contained 7 bases not matched to a gene. CDR3 length equals 14 residues. CDR3 nucleotides: TGTGCCAGCAAACCCGGGACAGGGTACTACGAGCAGTACTTC. This encodes CASKPGTGYYEQYF.

This clonotype was recorded a few times. The J gene is TRBJ2-7, the V gene TRBV6-2 or TRBV6-3; D uncertain. CDR3 length equals 11 residues. The germline V gene encodes CDR1 MNHEY and CDR2 SVGEGT. Trimming pared 6 bases from V and 3 bases from J, leaving 6 bases between. This CDR3 reads CASRDGYEQYF. In DNA, the CDR3 is TGTGCCAGCAGGGACGGCTACGAGCAGTACTTC.

The sample holds many counts of this clonotype. The chain combines TRBV28 with TRBJ1-1; D is ambiguous. The V and J ends lost 5 bases and 0 bases respectively, with 10 bases between them. Germline assignment: CDR1 MDHEN and CDR2 SYDVKM. CDR3 length: 14 residues. The CDR3 is CASSRVTLNTEAFF. The CDR3 DNA follows: TGTGCCAGCAGTCGCGTAACATTGAACACTGAAGCTTTCTTT.

Only a few counts were recorded for this clonotype. The chain recombines TRBV9 with TRBJ2-1; TRBD2 agrees at 9 bases. The V gene end was trimmed by 6 bases and the J gene end by 3 bases; junction bases not matched to a gene: 7. Germline values: CDR1 SGDLS, CDR2 YYNGEE. CDR3 length equals 15 residues. The CDR3 spells CASTPSGENYNEQFF. CDR3 coding DNA: TGTGCCAGCACCCCTAGCGGGGAGAACTACAATGAGCAGTTCTTC.

This clonotype was seen many times. The V call is TRBV10-1, the J call TRBJ2-3; 15 bases map to TRBD2. Germline V CDR1 and CDR2: WNHNN, SYGVQD (reference sequence). J gave up 2 bases and V 6 bases, and 9 bases lay outside the gene matches. This CDR3 is 18 amino acids long. CDR3 residues: CASSQGLAGGKSTDTQYF. CDR3 DNA sequence: TGCGCCAGCAGCCAAGGACTAGCGGGAGGGAAATCCACAGATACGCAGTATTTT.

A note on this clonotype: The germline gene is not matched at one end of the junction; a read error may be the cause. The chain has TRBV7-3 and TRBJ2-7; possible D gene TRBD1, 6 bases. The germline gives CDR1 SGHTA, CDR2 FQGTGA. This CDR3 region has 14 residues. The CDR3 sequence is CASSRDGQSSEQYF. DNA of the CDR3: TGTGCCAGCAGCAGAGACGGACAGTCCTCCGAGCAGTACTTC.

The rearrangement links TRBV24-1 to TRBJ1-5, with no clear D. The CDR3 length is 15 residues. Germline V gene data show CDR1 as KGHDR and CDR2 as SFDVKD. Trimming stripped 3 bases from V and 6 bases from J, with 14 bases between. The chain's CDR3 is CATSDPGPVGQPQHF. CDR3 nucleotides: TGTGCCACCAGTGATCCTGGTCCTGTTGGTCAGCCCCAGCATTTT.

This clonotype was counted a few times. The genes are TRBV27 and TRBJ2-7; D not resolved. The V gene lost 5 bases and the J gene lost 0 bases, with 8 bases spanning the gap. Germline V gene sequence: CDR1 MNHEY, CDR2 SMNVEV (reference sequence). The CDR3 totals 13 residues. The CDR3 DNA reads TGTGCCAGCAGTCGGGTAGCCTCCTACGAGCAGTACTTC. Protein sequence: CASSRVASYEQYF.

This clonotype appeared a few times. The chain employs TRBV6-1 and TRBJ1-2; TRBD1 is a possible D gene (5 bases). The CDR3 is 11 residues long. V was cut by 7 bases and J by 8 bases, with 11 bases left in between. The V gene's germline CDR1 is MNHNS and CDR2 SASEGT. As DNA, the CDR3 is TGTGCCAGCAAAATCGGGGGGGGCTACACCTTC. Encoded protein: CASKIGGGYTF.